Following are 32 T cell receptor beta chains from one sample sequenced in a study of cytomegalovirus exposure and HLA in healthy donors. It was with 60 Vbeta and 13 Jbeta primers that the PCR ran. Assay: immunoSEQ multiplex PCR; the TCRdb copy retains only in-frame clones and omits some. Of 170,000 or so clones in the sample, about four fifths were seen once. Sequenced material: PBMCs. The receptor set was obtained from a man aged 18 to 29 in good health and CMV-seronegative.

This clone was seen just once. This sequence joins TRBV13 and TRBJ2-7; 7 bases match TRBD1. CDR1 and CDR2 (germline): PRHDT, FYEKMQ (reference sequence). Losses at the gene ends were 5 bases for V and 0 bases for J; bases not matched to a gene: 4. The CDR3 sequence is 14 residues long. The CDR3 sequence is CASSKTGLSYEQYF. The CDR3 DNA reads as TGTGCCAGCAGCAAGACAGGGCTCTCCTACGAGCAGTACTTC.

This clone was detected once. This chain links TRBV21-1 with TRBJ1-2. TRBV21-1 is a pseudogene locus. The CDR3 totals 15 residues. CDR3 residues: CASSKEGGQPYGYTF. The CDR3 coding sequence is TGTGCCAGCAGCAAAGAGGGGGGGCAGCCGTATGGCTACACCTTC.

The chain joins TRBV9 to TRBJ2-7; D unclear. V gave up 0 bases and J gave up 3 bases, with 25 bases separating them. Per germline, CDR1 SGDLS and CDR2 YYNGEE. This CDR3 spans 19 amino acids. Here the CDR3 DNA reads TGTGCCAGCAGCGTAGCTCCCCAGTGTTGTTTGGCAGAAAGCTACGAGCAGTACTTC. It encodes CASSVAPQCCLAESYEQYF.

The chain employs TRBV5-5 and TRBJ1-2, with D possibly being TRBD1 (6 bases). Germline CDR1 SGHKS, CDR2 YYEKEE (reference sequence). Trimming left V 2 bases short and J 4 bases short, with 9 bases between. The CDR3 has 13 amino acids. The CDR3 DNA follows: TGTGCCAGCAGCTTTGACAGGCGCTATGGCTACACCTTC. Protein: CASSFDRRYGYTF. Based on the CDR3 plus reference TRBV5-5 and TRBJ1-2, the full variable domain is DAGVTQSPTHLIKTRGQQVTLRCSPISGHKSVSWYQQVLGQGPQFIFQYYEKEERGRGNFPDRFSARQFPNYSSELNVNALLLGDSALYLCASSFDRRYGYTFGSGTRLTVV.

The V and J genes are TRBV14 and TRBJ2-2; D gene ambiguous. The CDR3 runs to 16 residues. Germline CDR1 and CDR2: SGHDN and FVKESK. The V end was cut by 0 bases, the J end by 1 base, with 9 bases between. For the CDR3, the DNA is TGTGCCAGCAGCCAAGACCTGCCAGGGAACACCGGGGAGCTGTTTTTT. Its protein is CASSQDLPGNTGELFF.

The rearrangement links TRBV6-4 to TRBJ2-6; possible D gene TRBD2, 6 bases. Germline V gene lookup returns CDR1 MRHNA and CDR2 SNTAGT. V shed 2 bases and J shed 2 bases, with 7 bases lying between them. This CDR3 has 15 residues. The CDR3 DNA is TGTGCCAGCAGTGACCGCGGGGCTGGGGCCAACGTCCTGACTTTC. Amino acids: CASSDRGAGANVLTF.

The genes are TRBV19 and TRBJ2-5, with 12 bases identical to TRBD2. Germline CDR1 LNHDA, CDR2 SQIVND (reference sequence). Trimming removed 7 bases from V and 7 bases from J; junction bases left unmatched: 10. CDR3 length equals 15 residues. CDR3 nucleotide sequence: TGTGCCAGTACTTCGACTAGCGGGAGAACGGGGACCCAGTACTTC. It codes for CASTSTSGRTGTQYF. Full variable domain (rest looked up from reference TRBV19 and TRBJ2-5): DGGITQSPKYLFRKEGQNVTLSCEQNLNHDAMYWYRQDPGQGLRLIYYSQIVNDFQKGDIAEGYSVSREKKESFPLTVTSAQKNPTAFYLCASTSTSGRTGTQYFGPGTRLLVL.

This clone appeared once. This chain links TRBV19 with TRBJ1-2; possibly TRBD1 for D (6 bases). Deletions cut 5 bases from V and 4 bases from J, with 8 bases between. CDR1 and CDR2 (germline): LNHDA, SQIVND (reference sequence). The CDR3 is 12 residues long. In nucleotides, the CDR3 is TGTGCCAGTAGTGACAGGTCCTATGGCTACACCTTC. It translates to CASSDRSYGYTF.

The V call is TRBV19, the J call TRBJ1-1; 8 nucleotides agree with TRBD1. V was clipped by 5 bases and J by 1 base; unmatched bases: 6. The CDR3 has 15 residues. CDR1 is LNHDA and CDR2 is SQIVND in the germline V gene (reference sequence). The CDR3 here is CASSFQGARNTEAFF. Written as DNA, the CDR3 is TGTGCCAGTAGTTTCCAGGGGGCAAGGAACACTGAAGCTTTCTTT.

This chain joins TRBV2 and TRBJ2-4, with TRBD1 identical over 8 bases. The CDR3 is 13 residues long. The V gene's germline CDR1 is SNHLY and CDR2 FYNNEI. The junction had 9 bases not matched to a gene; V was cut back by 8 bases and J by 9 bases. The CDR3 nucleotides read TGTGCCAGCGGGAAGGACAGGGATGGCATTCAGTACTTC. Its protein is CASGKDRDGIQYF. The whole variable domain, filled in from reference TRBV2 and TRBJ2-4, reads EPEVTQTPSHQVTQMGQEVILRCVPISNHLYFYWYRQILGQKVEFLVSFYNNEISEKSEIFDDQFSVERPDGSNFTLKIRSTKLEDSAMYFCASGKDRDGIQYFGAGTRLSVL.

The chain is built from TRBV27 and TRBJ2-7, with 8 bases fitting TRBD1. The CDR3 is made up of 13 amino acids. CDR1 and CDR2 (germline): MNHEY, SMNVEV (reference sequence). V lost 4 bases to trimming and J lost 4 bases; unmatched junction nucleotides: 3. Here the CDR3 reads CASSSRDRYEQYF. The DNA for the CDR3 is TGTGCCAGCAGTTCCCGGGACAGGTACGAGCAGTACTTC.

The chain recombines TRBV5-6 with TRBJ2-7; no clear D gene. Germline CDR1 is SGHDT and CDR2 is YYEEEE. V was pared by 6 bases and J by 4 bases, with 20 bases between. The CDR3 has 15 residues. CDR3 protein: CASTLYPSDHYEQYF. The CDR3 DNA sequence: TGTGCCAGCACCCTATACCCCAGCGACCATTACGAGCAGTACTTC.

The sample holds one count of this clone. The chain recombines TRBV21-1 with TRBJ2-1; the table's D call TRBD1 went unverified against the DNA. TRBV21-1 is annotated as a pseudogene. This CDR3 contains 17 residues. The CDR3 DNA sequence: TGTGCCAGCAGCAAAAGATGGAGCCCGAACAGGGAGAATGAGCAGTTCTTC. Amino acid sequence: CASSKRWSPNRENEQFF.

The rearrangement joins TRBV27 to TRBJ2-7; D is unclear. V was shortened by 4 bases and J by 0 bases, with 16 bases between the two germline ends. This CDR3 is 16 amino acids long. Germline CDR1 and CDR2: MNHEY and SMNVEV (reference sequence). CDR3 nucleotides: TGTGCCAGCAGTTCCATAAGCGCCCTGAGCTCCTACGAGCAGTACTTC. This sequence encodes CASSSISALSSYEQYF.

The chain links TRBV4-1 to TRBJ2-7; the match to TRBD2 covers 7 bases. This CDR3 has 16 amino acids. CDR1 is MGHRA, CDR2 YSYEKL, per germline. V gave up 1 base and J gave up 3 bases; unmatched junction bases: 9. This CDR3 is CASSQATGGGIYEQYF. DNA for the CDR3: TGCGCCAGCAGCCAAGCAACGGGCGGGGGTATCTACGAGCAGTACTTC.

The chain carries TRBV6-6 and TRBJ2-2; weak D call: TRBD2 (6 bases). Trimming took off 6 bases at V and 1 base at J, with 12 bases between the two ends. CDR1 MNHNY and CDR2 SVGAGI come from the germline V gene (reference sequence). CDR3 size: 15 residues. The chain's CDR3 is CASRELGGNTGELFF. As DNA, the CDR3 is TGTGCCAGCAGGGAGCTCGGGGGGAACACCGGGGAGCTGTTTTTT.

This chain uses TRBV2 with TRBJ1-6; TRBD1 matches 8 bases. CDR3 length: 14 amino acids. V shed 5 bases and J 10 bases; nucleotides not matched to a gene: 7. Per the germline V gene, CDR1 is SNHLY and CDR2 is FYNNEI. The CDR3 reads CASSLRQGRSPLHF. The CDR3 bases are TGTGCCAGCAGTTTAAGACAGGGGCGCTCACCCCTCCACTTT.

The chain joins TRBV4-1 to TRBJ1-1; tentatively, D is TRBD1 (6 bases). The germline V and J ends were trimmed by 3 bases and 1 base, with 12 bases remaining between them. This CDR3 is 15 amino acids long. Germline V gene data show CDR1 as MGHRA and CDR2 as YSYEKL. The CDR3 spells CASSQTTGRNTEAFF. The DNA of the CDR3 is TGCGCCAGCAGCCAGACCACAGGGCGGAACACTGAAGCTTTCTTT.

J is TRBJ1-1 and V is TRBV5-1; 11 bases match TRBD1. CDR3 length: 15 residues. Per the germline V gene, CDR1 is SGHRS and CDR2 is YFSETQ. The ends lost 4 bases at V and 3 bases at J; junction bases unmatched: 5. This CDR3 is CASSPDRGRDTEAFF. CDR3 DNA: TGCGCCAGCAGCCCGGACAGGGGGCGGGACACTGAAGCTTTCTTT.

The V call is TRBV4-1, the J call TRBJ1-6; tentative D call: TRBD1 (5 bases). Germline V lookup: CDR1 MGHRA, CDR2 YSYEKL. V lost 0 bases and J 9 bases, leaving 12 bases between the germline ends. This CDR3 contains 15 residues. CDR3 in amino acids: CASSQDWRGGSPLHF. In nucleotides, the CDR3 is TGCGCCAGCAGCCAAGATTGGAGGGGAGGTTCACCCCTCCACTTT.

V gene TRBV4-2 combines with J gene TRBJ2-1, with D perhaps TRBD2 (5 bases). The germline gives CDR1 LGHNA, CDR2 YNFKEQ. Trimming took 0 bases from V and 2 from J, leaving 20 bases between them. The CDR3 consists of 19 residues. CDR3 residues: CASSQERRKRQVAYNEQFF. The CDR3 DNA reads as TGTGCCAGCAGCCAAGAAAGGAGGAAGCGGCAGGTTGCCTACAATGAGCAGTTCTTC.

The table lists this clone with a few counts. V is TRBV6-4 and J is TRBJ2-3, with TRBD1 matching 9 bases. Per the germline V gene, CDR1 is MRHNA and CDR2 is SNTAGT. V was clipped by 3 bases and J by 3 bases; unmatched bases: 1. There are 14 residues in the CDR3. The CDR3 nucleotides read TGTGCCAGCAGTGAAGGACAGGGGACAGATACGCAGTATTTT. Amino acids: CASSEGQGTDTQYF.

The chain has TRBV6-1 and TRBJ2-1; TRBD2 matches at 9 bases. In germline, CDR1 is MNHNS, CDR2 SASEGT. With 2 bases clipped from V and 8 bases from J, the junction kept 10 bases outside the gene matches. CDR3 size: 16 residues. DNA for the CDR3: TGTGCCAGCAGTGAATGGAACGGCGGGGGGGCCTATGAGCAGTTCTTC. It encodes CASSEWNGGGAYEQFF.

The chain employs TRBV7-6 and TRBJ2-1; tentatively, D is TRBD1 (6 bases). Trimming took 2 bases from V and 6 from J, leaving 14 bases between them. Germline values: CDR1 SGHVS, CDR2 FNYEAQ. The CDR3 consists of 15 residues. CDR3 in amino acids: CASSLSGVEGNEQFF. CDR3 DNA sequence: TGTGCCAGCAGCTTATCAGGGGTTGAGGGCAATGAGCAGTTCTTC.

By sample share, this clone is medium-sized (0.01 to 0.1%). The rearrangement links TRBV6-6 to TRBJ2-7; D is uncertain. Germline assignment: CDR1 MNHNY and CDR2 SVGAGI (reference sequence). Trimming took off 6 bases at V and 9 bases at J, with 12 bases between the two ends. The CDR3 totals 11 residues. This chain's CDR3 is CASRYSDRQYF. The CDR3 DNA follows: TGTGCCAGCAGGTATAGTGATAGGCAGTACTTC.

This chain connects TRBV2 to TRBJ2-7; 9 bases line up with TRBD1. Per the germline V gene, CDR1 is SNHLY and CDR2 is FYNNEI. The CDR3 sequence is 15 residues long. Losses at the gene ends were 4 bases for V and 3 bases for J; bases not matched to a gene: 7. The CDR3 protein is CASSVRGDRDYEQYF. The CDR3 DNA reads TGTGCCAGCAGTGTCCGAGGGGACAGGGACTACGAGCAGTACTTC.

In its sample, this clone was seen once. The V gene is TRBV6-5, the J gene TRBJ2-7; D may be TRBD2 (5 bases). V was cut by 2 bases and J by 0 bases, with 8 bases left in between. This CDR3 is 14 amino acids long. Germline CDR1 and CDR2: MNHEY and SVGAGI. The CDR3 region has the DNA TGTGCCAGCAGTTACCAGCGGAGCTCCTACGAGCAGTACTTC. Protein sequence: CASSYQRSSYEQYF.

V gene TRBV5-4 combines with J gene TRBJ1-2; D remains unclear. The CDR3 extends over 15 amino acids. Germline V lookup: CDR1 SGHNT, CDR2 YYREEE (reference sequence). V was pared by 0 bases and J by 1 base, with 10 bases between. CDR3 DNA sequence: TGTGCCAGCAGCTTGGGCGGGGTCAGTAACTATGGCTACACCTTC. This sequence encodes CASSLGGVSNYGYTF.

The chain uses TRBV4-1 and TRBJ2-2; the D is unclear. Germline CDR1 and CDR2: MGHRA and YSYEKL. The CDR3 is made up of 13 amino acids. V was clipped by 0 bases and J by 6 bases, with 5 bases between them. In nucleotides, the CDR3 is TGCGCCAGCAGCCAAGAGGGCCCCGGGGAGCTGTTTTTT. Its protein is CASSQEGPGELFF.

This chain connects TRBV7-6 to TRBJ1-1; the D gene is possibly TRBD1 (5 bases). Germline CDR1 reads SGHVS; CDR2 reads FNYEAQ. Trimming took off 1 base at V and 10 bases at J, with 19 bases between the two ends. The CDR3 contains 15 residues. CDR3 sequence (DNA): TGTGCCAGCAGCTTAGTTCAGGGCAGTGCTATGGGAGCTTTCTTT. Protein sequence: CASSLVQGSAMGAFF.

The V gene is TRBV28, the J gene TRBJ1-4, with 9 nucleotides matching TRBD1. J was trimmed by 7 bases and V by 8 bases; bases with no gene match: 8. The CDR3 is 14 residues long. Germline CDR1 MDHEN, CDR2 SYDVKM. The CDR3 loop is CASLTGTGIEKLFF. CDR3 nucleotide sequence: TGTGCCAGCTTAACCGGGACAGGGATTGAAAAACTGTTTTTT.

The J gene is TRBJ2-7, the V gene TRBV1; no check of the table's D call, TRBD2, against the DNA was made. TRBV1 is an annotated pseudogene. The CDR3 is made up of 15 amino acids. Here the CDR3 DNA reads TGCACCAGCAACCACTTAGCGGGGGGGCCGAGTGAGCAGTACTTC. This translates into CTSNHLAGGPSEQYF.